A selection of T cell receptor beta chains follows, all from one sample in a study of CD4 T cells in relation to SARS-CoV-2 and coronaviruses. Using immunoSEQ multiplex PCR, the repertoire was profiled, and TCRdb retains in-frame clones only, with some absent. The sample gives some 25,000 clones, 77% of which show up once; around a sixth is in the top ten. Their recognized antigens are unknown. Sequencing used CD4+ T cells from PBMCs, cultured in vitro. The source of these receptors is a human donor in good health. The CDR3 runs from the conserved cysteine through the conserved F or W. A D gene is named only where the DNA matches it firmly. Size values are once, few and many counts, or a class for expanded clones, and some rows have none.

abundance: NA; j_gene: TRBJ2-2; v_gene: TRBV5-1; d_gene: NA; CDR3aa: CASSLNSGHLSTGELFF; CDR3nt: TGCGCCAGCAGCTTGAACTCAGGCCACCTAAGCACCGGGGAGCTGTTTTTT
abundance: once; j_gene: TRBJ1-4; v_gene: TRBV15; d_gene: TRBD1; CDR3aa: CATSSDRGLGKLFF; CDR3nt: TGTGCCACCAGCTCAGACAGGGGGCTCGGAAAACTGTTTTTT
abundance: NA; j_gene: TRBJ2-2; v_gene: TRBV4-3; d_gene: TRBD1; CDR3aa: CASSQEVATGTGWTGELFF; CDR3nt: TGCGCCAGCAGCCAAGAGGTGGCAACCGGGACAGGGTGGACCGGGGAGCTGTTTTTT
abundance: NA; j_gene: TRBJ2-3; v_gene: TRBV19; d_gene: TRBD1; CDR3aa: CASSPPGTGGPDTQYF; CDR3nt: TGTGCCAGTAGTCCCCCCGGGACAGGGGGCCCAGATACGCAGTATTTT
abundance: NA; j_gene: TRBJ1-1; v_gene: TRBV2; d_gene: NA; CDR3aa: CASSEWGTEAFF; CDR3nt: TGTGCCAGCAGTGAATGGGGCACTGAAGCTTTCTTT
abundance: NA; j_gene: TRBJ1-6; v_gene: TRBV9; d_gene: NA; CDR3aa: CASSVAPGTANNSPLHF; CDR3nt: TGTGCCAGCAGCGTAGCCCCCGGGACGGCGAATAATTCACCCCTCCACTTT
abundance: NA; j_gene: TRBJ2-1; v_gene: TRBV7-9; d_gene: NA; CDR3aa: CASSLETASSYNEQFF; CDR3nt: TGTGCCAGCAGCTTAGAAACGGCAAGCTCCTACAATGAGCAGTTCTTC
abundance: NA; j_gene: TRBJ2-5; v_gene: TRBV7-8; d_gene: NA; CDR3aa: CASSLGNLGGTYQETQYF; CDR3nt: TGTGCCAGCAGCTTAGGGAATCTTGGCGGAACGTACCAAGAGACCCAGTACTTC
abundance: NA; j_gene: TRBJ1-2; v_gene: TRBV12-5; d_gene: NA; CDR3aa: CASGFAGWYGYTF; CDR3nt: TGTGCTAGTGGTTTCGCGGGGTGGTATGGCTACACCTTC
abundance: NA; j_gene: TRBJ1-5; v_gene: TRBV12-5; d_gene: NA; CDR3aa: CASGLATQQPQHF; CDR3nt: TGTGCTAGTGGTTTGGCTACCCAACAGCCCCAGCATTTT
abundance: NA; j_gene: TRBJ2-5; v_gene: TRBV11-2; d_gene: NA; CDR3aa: CASSLQQETQYF; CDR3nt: TGTGCCAGCAGCTTACAGCAAGAGACCCAGTACTTC
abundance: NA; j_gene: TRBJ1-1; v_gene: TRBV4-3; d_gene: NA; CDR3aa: CASSLQGNTEAFF; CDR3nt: TGCGCCAGCAGCCTACAGGGGAACACTGAAGCTTTCTTT
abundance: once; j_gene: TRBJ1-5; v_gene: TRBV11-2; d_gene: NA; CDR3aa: CASSFDSNQPQHF; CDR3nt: TGTGCCAGCAGCTTTGATAGCAATCAGCCCCAGCATTTT
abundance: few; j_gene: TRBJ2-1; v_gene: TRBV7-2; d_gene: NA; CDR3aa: CASSLARGSGDEQFF; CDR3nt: TGTGCCAGCAGCTTAGCGCGGGGTAGCGGCGATGAGCAGTTCTTC
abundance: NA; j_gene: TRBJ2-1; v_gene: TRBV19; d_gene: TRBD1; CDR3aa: CASSRGLYNEQFF; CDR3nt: TGTGCCAGTAGCAGGGGGCTCTACAATGAGCAGTTCTTC
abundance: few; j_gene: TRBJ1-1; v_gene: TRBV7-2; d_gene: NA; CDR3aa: CASSPQGWNTEAFF; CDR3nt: TGTGCCAGCAGCCCCCAGGGGTGGAACACTGAAGCTTTCTTT
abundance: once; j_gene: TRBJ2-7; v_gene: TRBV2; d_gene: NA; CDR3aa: CASSGEDRREQYF; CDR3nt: TGTGCCAGCAGTGGGGAGGACAGGCGCGAGCAGTACTTC
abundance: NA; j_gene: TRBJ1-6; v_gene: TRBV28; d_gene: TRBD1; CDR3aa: CASSSPGTGFNNSPLHF; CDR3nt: TGTGCCAGCAGCTCCCCCGGGACAGGGTTTAATAATTCACCCCTCCACTTT
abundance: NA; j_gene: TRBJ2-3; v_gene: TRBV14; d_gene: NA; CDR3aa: CASSEDSFGTDTQYF; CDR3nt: TGTGCCAGCAGCGAAGACAGTTTTGGCACAGATACGCAGTATTTT
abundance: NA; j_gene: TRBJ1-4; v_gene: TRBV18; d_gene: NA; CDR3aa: CASSPLDYPGEKLFF; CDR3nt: TGTGCCAGCTCACCACTTGACTACCCTGGGGAAAAACTGTTTTTT
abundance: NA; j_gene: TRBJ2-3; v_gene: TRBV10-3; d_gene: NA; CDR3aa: CAITRGSEDTQYF; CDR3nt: TGTGCCATCACCCGGGGTAGTGAAGATACGCAGTATTTT
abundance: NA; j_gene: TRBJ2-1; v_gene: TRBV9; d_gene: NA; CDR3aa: CASSVEGGRHNEQFF; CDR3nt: TGTGCCAGCAGCGTAGAGGGAGGACGCCACAATGAGCAGTTCTTC
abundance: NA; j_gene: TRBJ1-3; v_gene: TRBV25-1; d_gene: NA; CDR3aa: CASSYGAGGSGNTIYF; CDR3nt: TGTGCCAGCAGTTACGGGGCAGGAGGGTCTGGAAACACCATATATTTT
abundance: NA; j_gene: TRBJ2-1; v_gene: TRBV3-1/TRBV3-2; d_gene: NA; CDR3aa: CASSPWDLDNEQFF; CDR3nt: TGTGCCAGCAGCCCATGGGATTTAGACAATGAGCAGTTCTTC
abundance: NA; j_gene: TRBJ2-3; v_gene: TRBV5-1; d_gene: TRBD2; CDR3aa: CASSLVASGGPTDTQYF; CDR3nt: TGCGCCAGCAGCTTGGTGGCTAGCGGGGGCCCCACAGATACGCAGTATTTT
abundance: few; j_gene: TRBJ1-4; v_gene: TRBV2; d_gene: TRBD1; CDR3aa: CASSWGTVNEKLFF; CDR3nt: TGTGCCAGCAGTTGGGGGACAGTTAATGAAAAACTGTTTTTT
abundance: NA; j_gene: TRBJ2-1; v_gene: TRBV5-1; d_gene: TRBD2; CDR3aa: CASSLGPLLAGEEQFF; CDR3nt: TGCGCCAGCAGCTTGGGTCCCCTCCTAGCGGGAGAAGAGCAGTTCTTC
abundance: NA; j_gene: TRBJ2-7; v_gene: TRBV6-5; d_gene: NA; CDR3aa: CASSYSIRGGYEQYF; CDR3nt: TGTGCCAGCAGTTACTCCATCCGAGGAGGCTACGAGCAGTACTTC
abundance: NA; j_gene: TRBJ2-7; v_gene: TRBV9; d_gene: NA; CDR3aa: CASSVGSRGPSYEQYF; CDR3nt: TGTGCCAGCAGCGTAGGCTCCAGAGGACCCTCCTACGAGCAGTACTTC
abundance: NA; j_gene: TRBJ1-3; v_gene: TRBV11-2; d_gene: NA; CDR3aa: CASSFEASGHTIYF; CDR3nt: TGTGCCAGCAGCTTCGAGGCGTCCGGGCACACCATATATTTT
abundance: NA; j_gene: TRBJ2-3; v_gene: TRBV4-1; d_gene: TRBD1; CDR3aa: CASSQKGTGELDTQYF; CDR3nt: TGCGCCAGCAGCCAAAAAGGGACAGGTGAATTAGATACGCAGTATTTT
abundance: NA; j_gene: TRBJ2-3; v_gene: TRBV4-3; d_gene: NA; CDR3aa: CASSQDTGVGTQYF; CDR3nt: TGCGCCAGCAGCCAAGATACGGGGGTGGGTACGCAGTATTTT
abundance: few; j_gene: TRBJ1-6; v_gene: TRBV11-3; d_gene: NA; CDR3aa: CASSLSNNSPLHF; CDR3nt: TGTGCCAGCAGCTTATCAAATAATTCACCCCTCCACTTT
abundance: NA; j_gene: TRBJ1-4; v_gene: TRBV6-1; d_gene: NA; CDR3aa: CASSEHRGSANEKLFF; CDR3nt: TGTGCCAGCAGTGAACACCGGGGATCGGCTAATGAAAAACTGTTTTTT
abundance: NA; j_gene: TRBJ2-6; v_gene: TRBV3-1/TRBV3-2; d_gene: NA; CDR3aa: CASSPRMTASGANVLTF; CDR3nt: TGTGCCAGCAGCCCCCGTATGACAGCCTCTGGGGCCAACGTCCTGACTTTC
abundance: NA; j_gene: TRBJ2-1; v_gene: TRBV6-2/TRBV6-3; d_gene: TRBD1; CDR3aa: CASSRQGNEQFF; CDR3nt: TGTGCCAGCAGCCGACAGGGCAATGAGCAGTTCTTC
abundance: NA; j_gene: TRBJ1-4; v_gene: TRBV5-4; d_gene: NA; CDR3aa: CASSFPPGTGREKLFF; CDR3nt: TGTGCCAGCAGCTTTCCCCCAGGAACCGGACGGGAAAAACTGTTTTTT
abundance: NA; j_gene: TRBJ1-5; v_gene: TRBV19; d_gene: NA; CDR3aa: CASSIEGNQPQHF; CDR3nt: TGTGCCAGTAGTATAGAGGGCAATCAGCCCCAGCATTTT
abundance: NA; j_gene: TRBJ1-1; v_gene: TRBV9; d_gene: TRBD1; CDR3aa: CASSGPPRDSTLNTEAFF; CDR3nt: TGTGCCAGCAGCGGGCCCCCAAGGGACAGTACGCTCAACACTGAAGCTTTCTTT
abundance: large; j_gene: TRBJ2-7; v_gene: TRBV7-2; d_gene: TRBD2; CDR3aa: CASSRDYLSTYEQYF; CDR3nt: TGTGCCAGCAGCCGGGACTACCTCAGTACCTACGAGCAGTACTTC